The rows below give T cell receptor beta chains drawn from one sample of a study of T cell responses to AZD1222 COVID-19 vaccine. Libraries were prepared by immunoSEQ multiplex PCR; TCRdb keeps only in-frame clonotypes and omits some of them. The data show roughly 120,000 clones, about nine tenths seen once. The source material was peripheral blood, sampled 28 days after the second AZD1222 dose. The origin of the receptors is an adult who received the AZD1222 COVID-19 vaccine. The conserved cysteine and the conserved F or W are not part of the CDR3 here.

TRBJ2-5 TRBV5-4 ASRKAGGPIQETQY
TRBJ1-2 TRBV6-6 ASIEIDRVGYT
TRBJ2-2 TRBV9 ASSAYDTNTGELF
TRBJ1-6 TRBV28 ASSLGQGGRPLH
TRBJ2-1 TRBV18 ASSPLAGENNEQF
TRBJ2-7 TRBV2 ASSEILLTYEQY
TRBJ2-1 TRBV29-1 SVEGNNEQF
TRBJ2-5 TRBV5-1 ASTTDTEGTQY
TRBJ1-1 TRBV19 ASSTLRDRERNTEAF
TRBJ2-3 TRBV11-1 ASSLGGTDTQY
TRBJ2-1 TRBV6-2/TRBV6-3 ASSYGIYNEQF
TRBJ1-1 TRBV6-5 ASSYSNGDKAF
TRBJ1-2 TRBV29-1 SVNQGPTYGYT
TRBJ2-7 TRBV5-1 ASSLNVGGQAYEQY
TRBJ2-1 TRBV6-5 ASSLTSSYNEQF
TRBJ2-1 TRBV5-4 ASSPSGGAYNEQF
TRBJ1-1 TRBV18 ASSPYITEAF
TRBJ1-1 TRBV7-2 ASSLANTPNTEAF
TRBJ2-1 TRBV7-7 ASSSSTGIFNEQF
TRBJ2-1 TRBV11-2 ASSLLPDNEQF
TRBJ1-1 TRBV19 ASSSPIGERAEAF
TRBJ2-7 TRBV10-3 AISEGYEQY
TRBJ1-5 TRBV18 ASSGQTNQPQH
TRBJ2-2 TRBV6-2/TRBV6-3 ASSPHQGLGTGELF